This is a list of T cell receptor beta chains from one sample in a study of tumor-infiltrating lymphocytes in localized non-small cell lung cancer. Method: immunoSEQ multiplex PCR; TCRdb's copy keeps in-frame clones and lacks some. The data contain about 12,000 clones, about nine tenths of them seen just once; the ten biggest clones take up about 9.1%. Sequences were obtained from lung tumor tissue. The receptors were gathered from a human donor with non-small cell lung cancer. Each CDR3 is given with its conserved first and last residue. The order of the fields is V gene, D gene, J gene, CDR3 DNA, CDR3 protein. A D gene is named only where the DNA matches it firmly.

TRBV6-4	.	TRBJ2-3	TGTGCCAGCAGTGACTCGTCCCAGGGGACAGATACGCAGTATTTT	CASSDSSQGTDTQYF
TRBV7-9	.	TRBJ2-5	TGTGCCAGCAGCTTAGTAGGGCCAGGGATGGGGGAGACCCAGTACTTC	CASSLVGPGMGETQYF
TRBV6-6	TRBD1	TRBJ1-1	TGTGCCAGCAGTACGACAGGGCGAAACACTGAAGCTTTCTTT	CASSTTGRNTEAFF
TRBV5-4	.	TRBJ1-1	TGTGCCAGCAGCTTGGAGTCCCATGCGAACACTGAAGCTTTCTTT	CASSLESHANTEAFF
TRBV6-5	.	TRBJ2-6	TGTGCCAGCAGTACAACTAGCTCTGGGGCCAACGTCCTGACTTTC	CASSTTSSGANVLTF
TRBV12-5	TRBD1	TRBJ1-5	TGTGCTAGTGGTTTGTGTAACCCGGGACAGGGGGATCAGCCCCAGCATTTT	CASGLCNPGQGDQPQHF
TRBV29-1	.	TRBJ2-6	TGCAGCGTCGTGGTGGGAGTCCCTGGGGCCAACGTCCTGACTTTC	CSVVVGVPGANVLTF
TRBV7-8	.	TRBJ1-4	TGTGCCAGCAGCTTAAGCAGGAGCTCCTATGAAAAACTGTTTTTT	CASSLSRSSYEKLFF
TRBV30	.	TRBJ2-7	TGTGCCTGGAGTTCGGTCAGAGCCTACGAGCAGTACTTC	CAWSSVRAYEQYF
TRBV6-1	.	TRBJ1-2	TGTGCCAGCGTAGGGGCAGGGGACGGCTACACCTTC	CASVGAGDGYTF
TRBV11-2	TRBD2	TRBJ2-2	TGTGCCAGCAGCTCGGGACTAGCGGATTACACCGGGGAGCTGTTTTTT	CASSSGLADYTGELFF